The present T cell receptor beta chain was sequenced within a study of naive and memory T cell subsets. Study-wide results and limits: A few larger clonotypes appeared in naive repertoires, especially CD8, possibly memory cells re-expressing CD45RA. Findings for naive and memory subsets could not be checked against ground truth.

The beta constant-region primer was an equimolar mix of two oligonucleotides covering TRBC1 and TRBC2. Nested alpha and beta constant-region primers with the SP2 primer drove four PCR rounds on ligated cDNA. Each CDR3 protein gets one entry after TCRdb re-called the UMI-ligation and nested PCR reads with MiXCR. The table includes under 150,000 distinct CDR3 sequences, approximately 21% detected once. This clonotype was seen a few times. The target antigen is unknown. V was pared by 2 bases and J by 4 bases, with 11 bases between. The CDR3 consists of 14 residues. Germline-derived CDR1 and CDR2 are MDHEN and SYDVKM.

This clonotype originated in a human donor in good health. The sample was naive CD8+ T cells from blood. This rearrangement joins TRBV28 to TRBJ1-1; D remains unclear. The CDR3 coding sequence is TGTGCCAGCAGTTTAAGCGGGTTCGGCACTGAAGCTTTCTTT. Protein sequence: CASSLSGFGTEAFF.